These 19 T cell receptor beta chains were sequenced from one sample in a study of cytomegalovirus exposure and HLA in healthy donors. Primers for the PCR totalled 60 Vbeta and 13 Jbeta. The protocol was immunoSEQ multiplex PCR, while the TCRdb copy is restricted to in-frame clones and leaves out a portion. The sample gives some 180,000 clones, roughly 87% of which show up once; about 0.24% is in the top ten. Sequencing input: PBMCs. These receptors all stem from a girl under three years old in good health and CMV-seronegative.

The CDR3 nucleotides read TGTGCCAGCAGCGTCACTAGCGGGGGGGCCTCTGGGACCCAGTACTTC. Translating gives CASSVTSGGASGTQYF. The V gene is TRBV5-8, the J gene TRBJ2-5; 13 nucleotides line up with TRBD2. Trimming cost V 4 bases and J 7 bases; bases outside gene matches: 10. CDR1 and CDR2 (germline): SGHTS, YDEGEE. This CDR3 has 16 residues.

This chain links TRBV7-9 with TRBJ2-7; 7 positions match TRBD2. With V trimmed by 2 bases and J by 2 bases, 3 bases remained unmatched. CDR3 length: 14 residues. Germline loops: CDR1 SEHNR, CDR2 FQNEAQ (reference sequence). DNA of the CDR3: TGTGCCAGCAGCTTACGGGGGGAGGCCTACGAGCAGTACTTC. Encoded protein: CASSLRGEAYEQYF. Full variable domain (missing parts from reference TRBV7-9 and TRBJ2-7): DTGVSQNPRHKITKRGQNVTFRCDPISEHNRLYWYRQTLGQGPEFLTYFQNEAQLEKSRLLSDRFSAERPKGSFSTLEIQRTEQGDSAMYLCASSLRGEAYEQYFGPGTRLTVT.

This chain uses TRBV7-9 with TRBJ1-3; D is ambiguous. From germline, CDR1 is SEHNR and CDR2 FQNEAQ (reference sequence). CDR3 size: 11 residues. Trimming shortened V by 2 bases and J by 10 bases, and 6 bases separated the two germline ends. The DNA for the CDR3 is TGTGCCAGCAGCTTAACGGGGACCATATATTTT. It yields the protein CASSLTGTIYF.

The chain employs TRBV7-2 and TRBJ1-2; 8 bases align to TRBD1. The CDR3 extends over 12 amino acids. Germline CDR1 reads SGHTA; CDR2 reads FQGNSA. The V gene end was trimmed by 6 bases and the J gene end by 8 bases; junction bases not matched to a gene: 5. In DNA form, the CDR3 reads TGTGCCAGCAGGGGACAGGCGAAAGGCTACACCTTC. Amino acids: CASRGQAKGYTF.

The DNA for the CDR3 is TGCGCCAGCAGTGTTGGGCAGGGCAATCAGCCCCAGCATTTT. It specifies CASSVGQGNQPQHF. The J gene is TRBJ1-5, the V gene TRBV10-2; D not resolved. The CDR3 contains 14 residues. Trimming cost V 4 bases and J 2 bases, with 9 bases left between them. CDR1 and CDR2 (germline): WSHSY, SAAADI.

This chain joins TRBV6-1 and TRBJ1-2, with TRBD1 matching over 8 bases. Germline V lookup: CDR1 MNHNS, CDR2 SASEGT. This CDR3 is 14 amino acids long. The J segment lost 4 bases and the V segment lost 6 bases, leaving 7 bases of the junction unmatched. The CDR3 here is CASRWTGNSYGYTF. In DNA, the CDR3 is TGTGCCAGCAGATGGACAGGGAACTCCTATGGCTACACCTTC.

Of note for this clone: Compared with germline, one end of the junction differs, possibly owing to a read error. The rearrangement links TRBV7-9 to TRBJ2-7; 7 positions match TRBD2. The CDR3 totals 15 residues. CDR1 is SEHNR and CDR2 is FQNEAQ in the germline V gene (reference sequence). The chain's CDR3 is CASRLGEGHSYEQYF. The CDR3 DNA is TGTGCCAGCAGGTTAGGGGAGGGGCACTCCTACGAGCAGTACTTC. Full variable domain (remainder filled in from reference TRBV7-9 and TRBJ2-7): DTGVSQNPRHKITKRGQNVTFRCDPISEHNRLYWYRQTLGQGPEFLTYFQNEAQLEKSRLLSDRFSAERPKGSFSTLEIQRTEQGDSAMYLCASRLGEGHSYEQYFGPGTRLTVT.

The rearrangement links TRBV4-1 to TRBJ2-6, with 8 bases that match TRBD1. After removal of 0 bases from V and 0 bases from J, the junction contained 7 bases not matched to a gene. The CDR3 extends over 19 amino acids. Germline CDR1 and CDR2: MGHRA and YSYEKL. The CDR3: CASSQEVQGASSGANVLTF. The CDR3 DNA reads TGCGCCAGCAGCCAAGAGGTCCAGGGGGCTAGCTCTGGGGCCAACGTCCTGACTTTC.

The genes are TRBV6-5 and TRBJ2-5; 7 bases map to TRBD1. The V gene end was trimmed by 2 bases and the J gene end by 8 bases; junction bases not matched to a gene: 8. Germline V gene sequence: CDR1 MNHEY, CDR2 SVGAGI. This CDR3 has 14 amino acids. CDR3: CASSYRQGPGTQYF. The CDR3 coding sequence is TGTGCCAGCAGTTACCGACAGGGCCCTGGTACCCAGTACTTC.

The V gene is TRBV6-6, the J gene TRBJ1-2; tentatively, D is TRBD1 (6 bases). The CDR3 length is 14 residues. Trimming took 7 bases from V and 4 from J, leaving 16 bases between them. Germline CDR1 reads MNHNY; CDR2 reads SVGAGI (reference sequence). The CDR3 DNA is TGTGCCAGCAATATCGGGACAAAGACCTATGGCTACACCTTC. It translates to CASNIGTKTYGYTF.

The chain has TRBV15 and TRBJ2-7; 10 bases are a match to TRBD1. Per the germline V gene, CDR1 is LNHNV and CDR2 is YYDKDF (reference sequence). With 0 bases clipped from V and 4 bases from J, the junction kept 6 bases outside the gene matches. The CDR3 consists of 16 residues. The CDR3 sequence is CATSRDGDRGPYEQYF. The CDR3 DNA is TGTGCCACCAGCAGAGATGGTGACAGGGGGCCATACGAGCAGTACTTC.

The rearrangement links TRBV4-1 to TRBJ1-6, with 8 bases matching TRBD1. V shed 6 bases and J 4 bases; nucleotides not matched to a gene: 8. The CDR3 has 16 residues. The germline CDR1 and CDR2 sequences are MGHRA and YSYEKL. This chain's CDR3 is CASSRTDRVYNSPLHF. The DNA for the CDR3 is TGCGCCAGCAGTCGTACGGACAGGGTATATAATTCACCCCTCCACTTT.

The gene calls are TRBV19 and TRBJ2-2; 10 bases are a match to TRBD2. CDR1 is LNHDA and CDR2 is SQIVND in the germline V gene (reference sequence). Unmatched junction bases numbered 5, after V lost 7 bases and J lost 6 bases. This CDR3 spans 14 amino acids. CDR3 sequence: CASNVAGGPGELFF. In DNA, the CDR3 is TGTGCCAGTAATGTAGCGGGGGGCCCCGGGGAGCTGTTTTTT.

This clone was counted once. This chain connects TRBV4-2 to TRBJ1-3; a possible D gene is TRBD1 (5 bases). There are 16 residues in the CDR3. Germline CDR1 and CDR2: LGHNA and YNFKEQ. V was pared by 0 bases and J by 2 bases, with 11 bases between. The CDR3 loop reads CASSQDIRDAGNTIYF. The DNA for the CDR3 is TGTGCCAGCAGCCAAGATATCAGGGATGCTGGAAACACCATATATTTT.

The chain recombines TRBV27 with TRBJ1-6; no reliable D call. V lost 8 bases and J lost 0, with 8 bases in between. CDR1 is MNHEY, CDR2 SMNVEV, per germline (reference sequence). The CDR3 sequence is 14 residues long. The CDR3 DNA follows: TGTGCCAGCTACAGTATCTCCTATAATTCACCCCTCCACTTT. It is translated as CASYSISYNSPLHF.

V gene TRBV7-9 combines with J gene TRBJ2-2; no definite D call. The germline gives CDR1 SEHNR, CDR2 FQNEAQ (reference sequence). The CDR3 loop spans 16 amino acids. Trimming removed 1 base at V and 4 bases at J, with 13 bases between. CDR3 DNA sequence: TGTGCCAGCAGCTTAGTTCTCAGGCCAGGCACCGGGGAGCTGTTTTTT. Translating it yields CASSLVLRPGTGELFF.

V is TRBV19 and J is TRBJ1-1; 8 nucleotides line up with TRBD1. The J segment lost 1 base and the V segment lost 3 bases, leaving 13 bases of the junction unmatched. The CDR3 extends over 18 amino acids. From germline, CDR1 is LNHDA and CDR2 SQIVND (reference sequence). The DNA for the CDR3 is TGTGCCAGTAGTATGGAACCAAGAAGGGACAGGTGGAACACTGAAGCTTTCTTT. It yields the protein CASSMEPRRDRWNTEAFF.

The chain recombines TRBV4-2 with TRBJ2-1, with 8 bases that match TRBD2. Germline V CDR1 and CDR2: LGHNA, YNFKEQ. This CDR3 spans 16 amino acids. Trimming cost V 0 bases and J 2 bases; bases outside gene matches: 3. CDR3 coding DNA: TGTGCCAGCAGCCAAGAAGGTAGCGGGACCTACAATGAGCAGTTCTTC. Translated, it gives CASSQEGSGTYNEQFF.

V and J are TRBV7-2 and TRBJ2-2, with 9 bases that match TRBD2. This CDR3 is built from 16 residues. Germline V CDR1 and CDR2: SGHTA, FQGNSA. V trimming: 3 bases; J trimming: 1 base; junction bases outside the gene matches: 3. The CDR3 here is CASSLRLAENTGELFF. Written as DNA, the CDR3 is TGTGCCAGCAGCTTGCGACTAGCGGAGAACACCGGGGAGCTGTTTTTT. Using reference TRBV7-2 and TRBJ2-2 for the parts outside the CDR3, the full variable domain is GAGVSQSPSNKVTEKGKDVELRCDPISGHTALYWYRQSLGQGLEFLIYFQGNSAPDKSGLPSDRFSAERTGGSVSTLTIQRTQQEDSAVYLCASSLRLAENTGELFFGEGSRLTVL.